This T cell receptor (beta chain) was recovered during a study of blood T cell repertoires in COVID-19. Study context: Nucleic acid was either cDNA or gDNA, and it came from T cells, B-cell-depleted T cells, or PBMCs.

Sequencing used immunoSEQ multiplex PCR; TCRdb keeps in-frame clones, though not all of them. In the table there are under 300,000 clones, over 80% of which are singletons. CDR1 is SGHVS, CDR2 FNYEAQ, per germline. The J segment lost 4 bases and the V segment lost 1 base, leaving 2 bases of the junction unmatched. The CDR3 consists of 15 residues. The sample was peripheral blood. This chain connects TRBV7-6 to TRBJ1-3, with TRBD1 matching 9 bases. The TCR comes from a woman between 35 and 50 years old who had recovered from COVID-19. The CDR3 is CASSLGGQGGNTIYF. CDR3 nucleotides: TGTGCCAGCAGCTTAGGAGGACAGGGGGGAAACACCATATATTTT.